This TCR beta chain was captured in a study of blood T cell repertoires in COVID-19. Study-level background: COVID-19 samples from acute and convalescent phases originated in the United States, Italy and Spain. PBMCs, B-cell-depleted T cells, or T cells were the source of the cDNA or gDNA that made up the material.

This CDR3 contains 12 residues. The germline V and J ends were trimmed by 3 bases and 6 bases, with 6 bases remaining between them. Per the original methods: Counts of nucleated cells, estimated from reference gene primer amplification, were obtained. Assay used: immunoSEQ multiplex PCR; TCRdb lists only in-frame clones, some missing. V, J and clone size derive from that table, while D and trimming were established from the DNA sequence. In the table there are about 100,000 clones, 88% of which are singletons. This clone was counted between two and nine times. The chain joins TRBV12-3 or TRBV12-4 to TRBJ1-3; D is unresolved. The sample comprised peripheral blood. The TCR was taken from a human donor in a cohort sampled during active COVID-19. This CDR3 is CASSFLENTIYF. For the CDR3, the DNA is TGTGCCAGCAGTTTTTTAGAAAACACCATATATTTT.